This T cell receptor beta chain was sequenced for a study of T-cell reconstitution after alpha-beta-depleted transplantation in children. With respect to this clonotype: Its antigen is currently unknown.

Germline CDR1 reads DFQATT; CDR2 reads SNEGSKA (reference sequence). The CDR3 is made up of 14 amino acids. The V and J ends lost 4 bases and 1 base, in that order; junction bases with no gene match: 5. Unique molecular identifiers were used in preparing the TCRbeta library. MiXCR, run by TCRdb on the PCR reads, gives a single entry per CDR3 protein. The data contain 200,000 to 300,000 distinct CDR3 sequences, around 25% of them seen just once; the ten biggest clones take up roughly 2.6%. Overall study results and limits: Newly made T cells mostly supplied T-cell counts and diversity one year after transplant. High day-60 TCRbeta diversity in some patients came from surviving recipient T cells and thymic progenitors. There were reportedly several hundred expanded graft clones from which alpha-beta T cells came about two months after transplant.

This sample comprised PBMCs, obtained before TCRalphabeta/CD19-depleted stem cell transplant. The receptor comes from a girl between 2 and 10 years old with Fanconi anemia, due to receive a stem cell transplant. The genes are TRBV20-1 and TRBJ2-7; 9 bases are a match to TRBD1. The CDR3: CSATPDRGSYEQYF. The CDR3 DNA is TGCAGTGCTACCCCGGACAGGGGTTCCTACGAGCAGTACTTC.